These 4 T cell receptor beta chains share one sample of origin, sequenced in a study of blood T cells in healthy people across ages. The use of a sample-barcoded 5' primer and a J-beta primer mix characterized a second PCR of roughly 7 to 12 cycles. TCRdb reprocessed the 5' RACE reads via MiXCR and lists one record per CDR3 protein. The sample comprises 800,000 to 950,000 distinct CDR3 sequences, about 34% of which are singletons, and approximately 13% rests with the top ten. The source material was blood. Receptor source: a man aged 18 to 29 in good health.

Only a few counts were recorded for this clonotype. The CDR3 bases are TGTGCCAGCAGTGAAGCTAGCGGGGGGGCGAAAAATGAGCAGTTCTTC. It yields the protein CASSEASGGAKNEQFF. This chain links TRBV2 with TRBJ2-1, with 11 bases identical to TRBD2. Germline loops: CDR1 SNHLY, CDR2 FYNNEI. There are 16 residues in the CDR3. With 0 bases clipped from V and 7 bases from J, the junction kept 5 bases outside the gene matches. Full variable domain (remainder filled in from reference TRBV2 and TRBJ2-1): EPEVTQTPSHQVTQMGQEVILRCVPISNHLYFYWYRQILGQKVEFLVSFYNNEISEKSEIFDDQFSVERPDGSNFTLKIRSTKLEDSAMYFCASSEASGGAKNEQFFGPGTRLTVL.

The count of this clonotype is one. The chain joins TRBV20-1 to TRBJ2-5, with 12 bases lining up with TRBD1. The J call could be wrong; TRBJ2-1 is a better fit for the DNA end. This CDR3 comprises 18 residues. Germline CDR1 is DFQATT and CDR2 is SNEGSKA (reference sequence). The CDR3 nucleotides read TGCAGTGCTAGAATGGGACAGGGGGCCTTTTGGTACCAAGAGACTCAGTTCTTC. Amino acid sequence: CSARMGQGAFWYQETQFF.

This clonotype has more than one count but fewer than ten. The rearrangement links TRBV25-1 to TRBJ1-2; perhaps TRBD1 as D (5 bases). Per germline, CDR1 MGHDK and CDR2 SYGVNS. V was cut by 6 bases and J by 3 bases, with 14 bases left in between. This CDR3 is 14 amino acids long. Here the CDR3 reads CASSGRRDYYGYTF. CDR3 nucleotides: TGTGCCAGCAGCGGTCGGAGGGACTACTATGGCTACACCTTC.

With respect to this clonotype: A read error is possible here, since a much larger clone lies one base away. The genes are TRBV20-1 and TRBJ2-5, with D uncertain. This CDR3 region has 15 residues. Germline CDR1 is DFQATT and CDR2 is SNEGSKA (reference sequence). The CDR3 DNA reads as TGCAGTGCTAGAGACCCACAGTACCACCAAGAGACCCGGTACTTC. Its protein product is CSARDPQYHQETRYF.